Only a few counts were recorded for the clone carrying this TCR beta chain. As yet, its antigen is unknown. This record belongs to a study of T cell repertoires in cytomegalovirus infection. Each CDR3 protein is one row after TCRdb ran MiXCR on the reads. The sample yields hundreds of thousands of distinct CDR3 sequences, approximately 30% seen once. The CDR3 spans 17 residues. Losses at the gene ends were 4 bases for V and 2 bases for J; bases not matched to a gene: 3. The sequencing here drew on cultured CD8+ T cells from PBMCs, taken from culture after CMV antigen stimulation. The rearrangement uses TRBV12-3 or TRBV12-4 and TRBJ2-1; TRBD2 matches 15 bases. This receptor was identified in a human donor in good health (CMV status not recorded). Some clones in this sample may be carry-over from other donors' samples. CDR3 protein: CASSWTSGGAAYNEQFF. The CDR3, as DNA: TGTGCCAGCAGTTGGACTAGCGGGGGGGCTGCCTACAATGAGCAGTTCTTC.